Listed below are T cell receptor beta chains from one sample, sequenced in a study of T cells in Graves' hyperthyroidism and ophthalmopathy. From the multiplex PCR reads, TCRdb called clonotypes with MiXCR, one entry per CDR3 protein. The table shows 600,000 to 750,000 distinct CDR3 sequences, with 15% to 20% occurring only once. The sequenced sample consisted of blood. These receptors originate from a man in his fifties with Graves' hyperthyroidism. CDR3s include the opening cysteine and the closing phenylalanine or tryptophan. D genes are given only for firm matches. Clone sizes are given selectively: once, few, many, or a class where the clone is expanded.

>TRBJ1-6|TRBD1|TRBV20-1|many
CSARVGQGASPLHF
TGCAGTGCTAGAGTGGGACAGGGAGCTTCACCCCTCCACTTT
>TRBJ1-1|.|TRBV19|few
CASRAPGRRGTEAFF
TGTGCCAGTAGAGCCCCCGGGAGACGAGGGACTGAAGCTTTCTTT
>TRBJ2-7|TRBD1|TRBV18|few
CASSPGDRAGQYF
TGTGCCAGCTCACCTGGGGACAGAGCCGGGCAGTACTTC
>TRBJ1-4|.|TRBV11-2|many
CASSREAATNEKLFF
TGTGCCAGCAGTAGGGAAGCAGCAACTAATGAAAAACTGTTTTTT
>TRBJ2-2|TRBD2|TRBV29-1|many
CSVLSAGDTGELFF
TGCAGCGTCCTCTCGGCGGGAGACACCGGGGAGCTGTTTTTT
>TRBJ2-7|TRBD1|TRBV12-3/TRBV12-4|many
CASKGEGAAYEQYF
TGTGCCAGCAAGGGAGAGGGGGCGGCCTACGAGCAGTACTTC
>TRBJ1-4|.|TRBV7-9|few
CASTTQGSNEKLFF
TGTGCCAGCACCACTCAGGGATCGAATGAAAAACTGTTTTTT
>TRBJ1-1|TRBD1|TRBV5-1|.
CASSPGQPNTEAFF
TGCGCCAGCAGCCCGGGACAGCCGAACACTGAAGCTTTCTTT
>TRBJ1-5|.|TRBV7-8|few
CASSLWKGNEDQPQHF
TGTGCCAGCAGCCTCTGGAAGGGAAACGAGGATCAGCCCCAGCATTTT
>TRBJ2-2|.|TRBV12-3/TRBV12-4|.
CASILSLPTGELFF
TGTGCCAGCATTCTTTCGCTCCCCACCGGGGAGCTGTTTTTT
>TRBJ1-1|TRBD1|TRBV28|few
CASRERRGRSPEAFF
TGTGCCAGCAGGGAAAGGAGGGGGCGAAGCCCTGAAGCTTTCTTT
>TRBJ1-2|.|TRBV12-3/TRBV12-4|.
CASSLTVGYGYTF
TGTGCCAGCAGCCTGACGGTGGGATATGGCTACACCTTC
>TRBJ2-7|.|TRBV7-2|many
CASSLEFSSYEQYF
TGTGCCAGCAGCTTAGAATTTTCGTCCTACGAGCAGTACTTC
>TRBJ2-2|.|TRBV7-8|many
CASSQRGHGELFF
TGTGCCAGCAGCCAGAGGGGCCACGGGGAGCTGTTTTTT
>TRBJ2-7|.|TRBV29-1|.
CSVEEAAYEQYF
TGCAGCGTTGAAGAGGCGGCTTACGAGCAGTACTTC
>TRBJ2-5|TRBD2|TRBV29-1|.
CSVQTSGQETQYF
TGCAGCGTTCAAACTAGCGGCCAAGAGACCCAGTACTTC
>TRBJ1-1|.|TRBV29-1|.
CSVLEENTEAFF
TGCAGCGTCCTTGAAGAGAACACTGAAGCTTTCTTT
>TRBJ1-1|.|TRBV10-3|.
CAISEHHTGMNTEAFF
TGTGCCATCAGTGAACACCATACAGGGATGAACACTGAAGCTTTCTTT
>TRBJ2-7|.|TRBV6-5|many
CASSYVEEFYEQYF
TGTGCCAGCAGTTACGTAGAGGAATTCTACGAGCAGTACTTC
>TRBJ2-2|TRBD1|TRBV7-9|few
CASSLQGAHGELFF
TGTGCCAGCAGCTTACAGGGGGCGCACGGGGAGCTGTTTTTT
>TRBJ2-1|.|TRBV12-5|many
CASAHGGNEQFF
TGTGCTAGTGCCCACGGTGGCAATGAGCAGTTCTTC
>TRBJ1-2|TRBD1|TRBV28|few
CASRMDRADRLGGYTF
TGTGCCAGCAGGATGGACAGGGCTGACCGGCTAGGTGGCTACACCTTC
>TRBJ1-1|.|TRBV6-2/TRBV6-3|.
CASRPAGSESTEAFF
TGTGCCAGCAGACCAGCGGGGTCGGAGAGCACTGAAGCTTTCTTT
>TRBJ1-2|TRBD1|TRBV7-9|few
CASSARTGGRNSGYTF
TGTGCCAGCAGCGCAAGGACAGGGGGCAGAAATAGTGGCTACACCTTC
>TRBJ1-6|TRBD1|TRBV7-9|few
CASSSTGDSPLHF
TGTGCCAGCAGCAGTACAGGGGATTCACCCCTCCACTTT
>TRBJ2-3|.|TRBV20-1|many
CSVRGGGREWLGSTDTQYF
TGCAGTGTCCGAGGTGGGGGTCGGGAGTGGTTGGGATCGACAGATACGCAGTATTTT
>TRBJ1-2|TRBD1|TRBV5-5|many
CASSSGQELYGYTF
TGTGCCAGCAGCTCGGGACAGGAACTCTATGGCTACACCTTC
>TRBJ2-1|TRBD2|TRBV7-3|.
CASSLSSGSKYNEQFF
TGTGCCAGCAGCTTATCTAGCGGGAGCAAGTACAATGAGCAGTTCTTC
>TRBJ2-2|.|TRBV5-1|many
CASSKNLDSANTGELFF
TGCGCCAGCAGCAAAAACCTAGACAGCGCGAACACCGGGGAGCTGTTTTTT
>TRBJ2-4|.|TRBV12-3/TRBV12-4|few
CASTPPGRRDIQYF
TGTGCCAGCACCCCCCCCGGACGGCGGGACATTCAGTACTTC
>TRBJ1-3|.|TRBV29-1|many
CSVGDTGNTIYF
TGCAGCGTTGGAGACACGGGAAACACCATATATTTT
>TRBJ2-6|.|TRBV10-2|many
CASSGWRAGANVLTF
TGCGCCAGCAGTGGGTGGAGGGCTGGGGCCAACGTCCTGACTTTC
>TRBJ2-7|.|TRBV2|many
CASRLNWVGTYEQYF
TGTGCCAGCAGGTTGAATTGGGTGGGCACCTACGAGCAGTACTTC
>TRBJ2-5|TRBD2|TRBV27|many
CASSFHGAGRAETQYF
TGTGCCAGCAGTTTCCATGGGGCCGGGAGGGCAGAGACCCAGTACTTC
>TRBJ1-4|.|TRBV4-1|few
CASSQETRDHEKLFF
TGCGCCAGCAGCCAGGAGACTAGAGATCATGAAAAACTGTTTTTT
>TRBJ2-5|.|TRBV14|many
CASSQGRTQYF
TGTGCCAGCAGCCAAGGGCGGACCCAGTACTTC
>TRBJ2-3|TRBD2|TRBV5-1|.
CASSPEGLAGGADTQYF
TGCGCCAGCAGCCCGGAGGGACTAGCGGGAGGGGCAGATACGCAGTATTTT
>TRBJ1-3|.|TRBV5-1|.
CASSPMLPGNTIYF
TGCGCCAGCAGCCCGATGCTTCCAGGAAACACCATATATTTT
>TRBJ2-2|TRBD2|TRBV7-3|many
CASSPHGLAGGPITGELFF
TGTGCCAGCAGCCCCCATGGACTAGCGGGAGGGCCTATCACCGGGGAGCTGTTTTTT
>TRBJ2-2|.|TRBV7-8|.
CASSLDDANTGELFF
TGTGCCAGCAGCCTCGACGACGCGAACACCGGGGAGCTGTTTTTT
>TRBJ2-7|TRBD1|TRBV2|many
CASSARTGGEQYF
TGTGCCAGCAGTGCACGGACAGGGGGCGAGCAGTACTTC
>TRBJ1-1|.|TRBV19|.
CASSDTLGGRTEAFF
TGTGCCAGTAGTGATACATTAGGGGGGAGGACTGAAGCTTTCTTT
>TRBJ2-7|TRBD2|TRBV7-2|many
CASSLELAGGEQYF
TGTGCCAGCAGCTTAGAATTAGCGGGGGGGGAGCAGTACTTC
>TRBJ1-2|.|TRBV2|.
CASSEAGQGASGYTF
TGTGCCAGCAGTGAAGCGGGGCAGGGAGCGTCTGGCTACACCTTC
>TRBJ2-5|.|TRBV12-3/TRBV12-4|.
CASFFSGIGAQYF
TGTGCCAGCTTTTTTAGTGGAATCGGGGCCCAGTACTTC
>TRBJ2-1|TRBD1|TRBV5-8|.
CASSLGQGIDEQFF
TGTGCCAGCAGCTTGGGACAGGGTATCGATGAGCAGTTCTTC
>TRBJ2-1|.|TRBV27|.
CASSLTGAPNEQFF
TGTGCCAGCAGTTTAACGGGAGCCCCAAATGAGCAGTTCTTC
>TRBJ1-2|.|TRBV7-8|few
CASSPGHPSYGYTF
TGTGCCAGCAGCCCCGGCCACCCGTCGTATGGCTACACCTTC
>TRBJ2-3|TRBD1|TRBV7-2|few
CASRRTGSDNTDTQYF
TGTGCCAGCAGACGGACAGGGTCTGATAACACAGATACGCAGTATTTT
>TRBJ2-1|TRBD2|TRBV11-1|once
CASSLTSGSGRDEQFF
TGTGCCAGCAGCTTGACTAGCGGGAGCGGGAGGGATGAGCAGTTCTTC
>TRBJ2-7|TRBD1|TRBV6-5|.
CTSSYSRQGGYEQYF
TGTACCAGCAGTTACTCACGACAGGGGGGATACGAGCAGTACTTC
>TRBJ1-2|.|TRBV28|many
CASTRFYGYTF
TGTGCCAGCACCAGGTTCTATGGCTACACCTTC
>TRBJ2-1|TRBD2|TRBV29-1|many
CSVVAVGKVTSGSYNEQFF
TGCAGCGTTGTCGCTGTTGGGAAAGTAACTAGCGGGAGTTACAATGAGCAGTTCTTC